Detailed here is one T cell receptor beta chain. Its antigen is as yet unknown. Trimming removed 4 bases from V and 4 bases from J, with 16 bases in between. The CDR3 covers 14 residues. Per germline, CDR1 SQVTM and CDR2 ANQGSEA. This sample was taken from a study of T cell responses to AZD1222 COVID-19 vaccine. Overall study findings and caveats: Vaccine-related CD4 TCRs covered spike, predominating at 160-218 and 743-854. After the peak T cell response, and only then, were repertoires sampled. Spike-specific TCRs gained breadth and depth after people received two AZD1222 doses. Donors in the cohort were predominantly white British and more often female, and clonal diversity was possibly underestimated.

Using immunoSEQ multiplex PCR, the repertoire was profiled, and TCRdb retains in-frame clones only, with some absent. The data show 90,000 to 150,000 clones, 88% seen once. The rearrangement uses TRBV29-1 and TRBJ1-1; TRBD1 might be the D (5 bases). The sequences come from peripheral blood, collected on day 0 of AZD1222 vaccination. The TCR comes from an adult in good health. DNA of the CDR3: TGCAGCGTTGGACTGGCAGGGTCTCTCACTGAAGCTTTCTTT. Translating gives CSVGLAGSLTEAFF. The variable domain in full, with the rest retrieved from reference TRBV29-1 and TRBJ1-1, is SAVISQKPSRDICQRGTSLTIQCQVDSQVTMMFWYRQQPGQSLTLIATANQGSEATYESGFVIDKFPISRPNLTFSTLTVSNMSPEDSSIYLCSVGLAGSLTEAFFGQGTRLTVV.